This T cell receptor (beta chain) emerged from a study of Graves' ophthalmopathy and Graves' hyperthyroidism. The study's findings and limits: The model reached about 66% sensitivity and around 72% specificity for predicting ophthalmopathy progression.

V shed 5 bases and J shed 2 bases, with 10 bases lying between them. Germline V gives CDR1 LNHDA, CDR2 SQIVND (reference sequence). The CDR3 extends over 15 amino acids. Amplified material comprised TCR beta CDR3 regions derived from RNA transcripts. A first-round RT-PCR used HTBI primers, followed by a second-round multiplex PCR. TCRdb used MiXCR to reprocess the multiplex PCR reads, holding one entry per CDR3 protein. The table includes 650,000 to 800,000 distinct CDR3 sequences, 35% to 50% detected once. This clonotype was detected ten times or more. The target antigen is unknown. Sequences were obtained from peripheral blood. The chain combines TRBV19 with TRBJ2-6, with a weak D call TRBD1 (6 bases). The clonotype was recovered from an adult man with Graves' ophthalmopathy. This CDR3 reads CASSSGQPGANVLTF. CDR3 DNA sequence: TGTGCCAGTAGTTCAGGACAGCCTGGGGCCAACGTCCTGACTTTC.